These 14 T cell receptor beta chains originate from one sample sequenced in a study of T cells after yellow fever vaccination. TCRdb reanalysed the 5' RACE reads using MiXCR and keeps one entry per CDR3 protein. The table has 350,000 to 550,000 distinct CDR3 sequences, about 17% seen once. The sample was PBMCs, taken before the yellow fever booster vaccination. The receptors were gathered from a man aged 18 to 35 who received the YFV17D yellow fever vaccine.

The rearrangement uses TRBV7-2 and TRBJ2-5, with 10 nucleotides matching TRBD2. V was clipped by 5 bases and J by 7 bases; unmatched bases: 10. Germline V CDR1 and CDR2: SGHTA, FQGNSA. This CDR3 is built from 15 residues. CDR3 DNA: TGTGCCAGCAGCCTCGGAGCGGGGGGGCCGGGGACCCAGTACTTC. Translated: CASSLGAGGPGTQYF.

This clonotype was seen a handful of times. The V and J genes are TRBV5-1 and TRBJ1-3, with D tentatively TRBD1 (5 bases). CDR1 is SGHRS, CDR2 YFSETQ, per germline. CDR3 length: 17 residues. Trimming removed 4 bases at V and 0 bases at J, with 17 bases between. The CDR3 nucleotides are TGCGCCAGCAGCCCCACCAGGGAAGCCCACTCTGGAAACACCATATATTTT. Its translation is CASSPTREAHSGNTIYF.

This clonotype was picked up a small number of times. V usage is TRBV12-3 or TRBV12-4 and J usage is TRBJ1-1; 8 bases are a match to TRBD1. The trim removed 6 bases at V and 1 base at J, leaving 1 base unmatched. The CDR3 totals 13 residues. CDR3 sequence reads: CASRGQENTEAFF. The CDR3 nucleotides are TGTGCCAGCAGGGGACAGGAGAACACTGAAGCTTTCTTT.

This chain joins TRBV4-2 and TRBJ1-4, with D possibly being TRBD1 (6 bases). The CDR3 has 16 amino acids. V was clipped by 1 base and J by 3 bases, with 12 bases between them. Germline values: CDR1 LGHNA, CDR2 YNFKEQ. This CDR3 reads CASSQARGTSNEKLFF. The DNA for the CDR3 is TGTGCCAGCAGCCAAGCGAGGGGGACATCTAATGAAAAACTGTTTTTT.

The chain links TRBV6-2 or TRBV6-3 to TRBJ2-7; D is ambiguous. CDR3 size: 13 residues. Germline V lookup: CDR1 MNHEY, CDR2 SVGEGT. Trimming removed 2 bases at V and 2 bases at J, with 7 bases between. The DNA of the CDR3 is TGTGCCAGCAGTTACCCGGCGGCCTACGAGCAGTACTTC. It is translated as CASSYPAAYEQYF.

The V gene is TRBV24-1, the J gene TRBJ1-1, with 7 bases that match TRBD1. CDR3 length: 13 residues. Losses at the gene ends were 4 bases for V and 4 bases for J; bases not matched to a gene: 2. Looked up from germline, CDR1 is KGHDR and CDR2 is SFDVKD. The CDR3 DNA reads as TGTGCCACCAGTGACGGGGACAGCACTGAAGCTTTCTTT. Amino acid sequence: CATSDGDSTEAFF.

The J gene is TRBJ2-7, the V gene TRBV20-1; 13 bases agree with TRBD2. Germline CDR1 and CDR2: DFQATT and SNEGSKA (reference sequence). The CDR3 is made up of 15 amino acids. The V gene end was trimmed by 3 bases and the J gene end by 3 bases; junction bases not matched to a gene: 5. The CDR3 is CSASETSGGIYEQYV. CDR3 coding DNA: TGCAGTGCTAGTGAGACTAGCGGGGGGATCTACGAGCAGTACGTC.

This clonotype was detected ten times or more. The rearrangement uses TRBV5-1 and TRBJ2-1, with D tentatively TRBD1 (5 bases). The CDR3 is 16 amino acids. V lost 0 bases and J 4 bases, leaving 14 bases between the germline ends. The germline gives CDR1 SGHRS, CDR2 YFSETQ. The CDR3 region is CASSLEAAGPYNEQFF. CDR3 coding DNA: TGCGCCAGCAGCTTGGAGGCGGCAGGGCCTTACAATGAGCAGTTCTTC.

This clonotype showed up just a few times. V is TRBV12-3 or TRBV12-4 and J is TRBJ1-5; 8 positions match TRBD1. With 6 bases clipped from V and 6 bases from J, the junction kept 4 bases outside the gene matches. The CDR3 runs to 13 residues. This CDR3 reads CASRAGGGQPQHF. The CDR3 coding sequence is TGTGCCAGCAGAGCAGGGGGCGGTCAGCCCCAGCATTTT.

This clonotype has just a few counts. The DNA of the CDR3 is TGTGCCAGCAGTGTGGAGATGAACACTGAAGCTTTCTTT. It encodes CASSVEMNTEAFF. This chain joins TRBV25-1 and TRBJ1-1, with unresolved D. Trimming shortened V by 4 bases and J by 0 bases, and 6 bases separated the two germline ends. Germline V gene lookup returns CDR1 MGHDK and CDR2 SYGVNS. This CDR3 comprises 13 residues.

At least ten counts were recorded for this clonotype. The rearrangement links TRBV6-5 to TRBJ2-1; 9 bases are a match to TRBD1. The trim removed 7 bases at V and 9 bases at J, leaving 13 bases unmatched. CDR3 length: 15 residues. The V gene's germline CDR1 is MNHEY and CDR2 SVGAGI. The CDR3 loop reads CASTSRPTGGSEQFF. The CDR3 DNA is TGTGCCAGCACTTCCCGCCCGACAGGGGGTTCTGAGCAGTTCTTC.

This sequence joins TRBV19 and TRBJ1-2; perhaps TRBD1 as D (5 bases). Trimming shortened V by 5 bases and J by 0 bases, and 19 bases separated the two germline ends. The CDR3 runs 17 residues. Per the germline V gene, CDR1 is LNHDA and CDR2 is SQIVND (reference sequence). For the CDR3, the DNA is TGTGCCAGTAGTGGTCAGGGTTTCCCACCCTCTAACTATGGCTACACCTTC. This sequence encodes CASSGQGFPPSNYGYTF.

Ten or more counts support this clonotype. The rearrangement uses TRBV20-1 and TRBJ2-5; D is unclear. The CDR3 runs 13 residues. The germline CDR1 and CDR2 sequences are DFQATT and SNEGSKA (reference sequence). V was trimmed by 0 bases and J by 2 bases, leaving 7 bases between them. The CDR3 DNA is TGCAGTGCTAGAGACGCAGGTCAAGAGACCCAGTACTTC. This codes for CSARDAGQETQYF.

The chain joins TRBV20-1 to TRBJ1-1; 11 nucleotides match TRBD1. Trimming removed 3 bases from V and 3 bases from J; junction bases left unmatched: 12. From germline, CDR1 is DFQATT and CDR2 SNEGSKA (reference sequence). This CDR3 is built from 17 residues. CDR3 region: CSARYPDRGRVDTEAFF. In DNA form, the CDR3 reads TGCAGTGCTAGGTACCCGGACAGGGGGCGGGTGGACACTGAAGCTTTCTTT.